This T cell receptor beta chain was observed in a study of blood T cell repertoires in COVID-19. The wider study: Sites across the United States, Italy and Spain contributed samples from acute and convalescent COVID-19. PBMCs, B-cell-depleted T cells, or T cells were the source of the cDNA or gDNA that made up the material.

In the original workflow: Nucleated cell counts were estimated from reference gene primer amplification. The table came from immunoSEQ multiplex PCR; TCRdb's copy has only in-frame clones and leaves some out. D and trimming come from the DNA, and the V and J calls and clone size come from that table. Among a few hundred thousand clones listed, around 90% were seen once. CDR1 is LNHDA, CDR2 SQIVND, per germline (reference sequence). Trimming removed 10 bases at V and 6 bases at J, with 18 bases between. The CDR3 runs to 14 residues. Sequenced material: peripheral blood. This chain links TRBV19 with TRBJ1-4; no definite D call. The TCR comes from a man aged 45-65 years with acute or convalescent COVID-19. CDR3 loop: CATQKTMWDEKLFF. The CDR3 coding sequence is TGTGCCACTCAAAAGACAATGTGGGATGAAAAACTGTTTTTT.